The 13 T cell receptor beta chains listed next were all sequenced from one sample in a study of T cell responses to AZD1222 COVID-19 vaccine. Repertoires were generated with immunoSEQ multiplex PCR, while TCRdb's copy carries only in-frame clones and drops some. The sample carries around 160,000 clones, approximately 94% recorded once. Sequencing was performed on peripheral blood, taken 28 days after the second AZD1222 dose. Receptors were obtained from an adult who received the AZD1222 COVID-19 vaccine.

The chain couples TRBV28 to TRBJ2-7; 8 positions agree with TRBD1. J lost 0 bases, V lost 10 bases, and 8 bases had no gene match. CDR1 is MDHEN and CDR2 is SYDVKM in the germline V gene. The CDR3 sequence is 14 residues long. DNA for the CDR3: TGTGCCACCCTCGGGACAGGCGTCTCCTACGAGCAGTACTTC. This encodes CATLGTGVSYEQYF. Looking up the rest from reference TRBV28 and TRBJ2-7 gives the full variable domain: DVKVTQSSRYLVKRTGEKVFLECVQDMDHENMFWYRQDPGLGLRLIYFSYDVKMKEKGDIPEGYSVSREKKERFSLILESASTNQTSMYLCATLGTGVSYEQYFGPGTRLTVT.

The genes are TRBV19 and TRBJ1-3; no clear D. V dropped 3 bases and J dropped 3 bases, with 6 bases sitting between them. The CDR3 spans 13 residues. Germline CDR1 is LNHDA and CDR2 is SQIVND (reference sequence). Here the CDR3 reads CASSIPLGNTIYF. The CDR3 DNA reads as TGTGCCAGTAGTATTCCCCTTGGAAACACCATATATTTT.

CDR3 DNA: TGCGCCAGCAGTCAATCCTTAGGGGGAGCGGGAGGGCAAGAGACCCAGTACTTC. This translates into CASSQSLGGAGGQETQYF. This chain joins TRBV23-1 and TRBJ2-5, with 10 nucleotides matching TRBD2. TRBV23-1 has ORF status, its function being uncertain. With 0 bases clipped from V and 2 bases from J, the junction kept 9 bases outside the gene matches. CDR3 size: 18 residues.

The chain links TRBV5-6 to TRBJ2-3, with D possibly being TRBD2 (5 bases). Germline values: CDR1 SGHDT, CDR2 YYEEEE. This CDR3 has 15 amino acids. The V end lost 2 bases, the J end lost 0 bases, and 10 bases lay between the germline ends. The CDR3 nucleotides read TGTGCCAGCAGCTTTGCGGACTCAAGCACAGATACGCAGTATTTT. Translated: CASSFADSSTDTQYF.

The chain is built from TRBV5-1 and TRBJ2-2; 7 bases agree with TRBD2. The J segment lost 7 bases and the V segment lost 0 bases, leaving 9 bases of the junction unmatched. The CDR3 spans 16 residues. CDR1 SGHRS and CDR2 YFSETQ come from the germline V gene. The DNA of the CDR3 is TGCGCCAGCAGCTTGGCCACCGCGGGAGAGGTCGGGGAGCTGTTTTTT. Translating it yields CASSLATAGEVGELFF.

This chain joins TRBV6-5 and TRBJ2-3; 12 bases are a match to TRBD1. CDR3 length: 16 residues. Unmatched junction bases numbered 3, after V lost 1 base and J lost 4 bases. Germline assignment: CDR1 MNHEY and CDR2 SVGAGI. The CDR3 loop is CASSYWGQGAADTQYF. The CDR3 DNA reads TGTGCCAGCAGTTACTGGGGACAGGGGGCAGCAGATACGCAGTATTTT.

CDR3 sequence (DNA): TGCACCACCAGGTCGCGGGAATACGAGCAGTACTTC. It is translated as CTTRSREYEQYF. The chain uses TRBV1 and TRBJ2-7; the DNA was not used to check the table's D call, TRBD2. TRBV1 is labeled a pseudogene. The CDR3 covers 12 residues.

The chain couples TRBV11-2 to TRBJ1-2, with D possibly being TRBD1 (5 bases). Germline assignment: CDR1 SGHAT and CDR2 FQNNGV. V was trimmed by 1 base and J by 2 bases, leaving 11 bases between them. The length of the CDR3 is 15 residues. The CDR3 here is CASSLGGNLNYGYTF. The CDR3 coding sequence is TGTGCCAGCAGCTTAGGGGGGAACCTAAACTATGGCTACACCTTC.

The gene calls are TRBV5-1 and TRBJ2-5, with D perhaps TRBD2 (6 bases). Germline V gene sequence: CDR1 SGHRS, CDR2 YFSETQ. Trimming removed 1 base from V and 4 bases from J, with 14 bases in between. The CDR3 consists of 15 residues. The CDR3 region has the DNA TGCGCCAGCAGCTTGATTAGCGGCTCGGGAGAGACCCAGTACTTC. This sequence encodes CASSLISGSGETQYF.

This clone was seen only once. The rearrangement links TRBV10-1 to TRBJ1-3; 7 bases map to TRBD1. The J segment lost 0 bases and the V segment lost 6 bases, leaving 5 bases of the junction unmatched. The length of the CDR3 is 15 residues. CDR1 is WNHNN and CDR2 is SYGVQD in the germline V gene (reference sequence). CDR3 protein: CASRRQGHSGNTIYF. As DNA, the CDR3 is TGCGCCAGCAGAAGACAGGGACACTCTGGAAACACCATATATTTT.

This chain uses TRBV7-5 with TRBJ2-1; TRBD1, the table's D call, was not compared with the DNA. TRBV7-5 is listed as a pseudogene. This CDR3 has 13 amino acids. The CDR3 nucleotides read TGTGCCAGAAGCTTAAGGGGCATCCATGAGCAGTTCTTC. Residues: CARSLRGIHEQFF.

The genes are TRBV4-1 and TRBJ1-1, with a tentative D call TRBD1 (5 bases). Deletions cut 0 bases from V and 1 base from J, with 9 bases between. This CDR3 has 15 amino acids. CDR1 MGHRA and CDR2 YSYEKL come from the germline V gene. The CDR3 DNA is TGCGCCAGCAGCCAAGAAGGAACAGGGAACACTGAAGCTTTCTTT. Translating it yields CASSQEGTGNTEAFF.

The J gene is TRBJ2-2, the V gene TRBV12-1. TRBV12-1 is labeled a pseudogene. The CDR3 totals 17 residues. Here the CDR3 reads CASSFGLGERNTGELFF. The CDR3 nucleotides read TGTGCCAGCAGCTTTGGGTTGGGGGAGCGGAACACCGGGGAGCTGTTTTTT.